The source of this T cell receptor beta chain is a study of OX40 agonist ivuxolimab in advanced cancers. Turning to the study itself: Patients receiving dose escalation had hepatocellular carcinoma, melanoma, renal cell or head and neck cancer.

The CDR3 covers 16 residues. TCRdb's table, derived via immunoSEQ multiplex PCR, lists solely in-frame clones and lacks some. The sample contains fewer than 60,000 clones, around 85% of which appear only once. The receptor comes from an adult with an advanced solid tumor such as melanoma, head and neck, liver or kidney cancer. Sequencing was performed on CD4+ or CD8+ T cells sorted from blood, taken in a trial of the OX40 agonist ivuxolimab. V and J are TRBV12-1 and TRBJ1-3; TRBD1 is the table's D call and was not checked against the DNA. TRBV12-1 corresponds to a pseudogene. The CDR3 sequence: CASSFSDRVEGNTIYF. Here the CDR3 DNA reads TGTGCCAGCAGCTTCTCGGACAGGGTGGAAGGAAACACCATATATTTT.